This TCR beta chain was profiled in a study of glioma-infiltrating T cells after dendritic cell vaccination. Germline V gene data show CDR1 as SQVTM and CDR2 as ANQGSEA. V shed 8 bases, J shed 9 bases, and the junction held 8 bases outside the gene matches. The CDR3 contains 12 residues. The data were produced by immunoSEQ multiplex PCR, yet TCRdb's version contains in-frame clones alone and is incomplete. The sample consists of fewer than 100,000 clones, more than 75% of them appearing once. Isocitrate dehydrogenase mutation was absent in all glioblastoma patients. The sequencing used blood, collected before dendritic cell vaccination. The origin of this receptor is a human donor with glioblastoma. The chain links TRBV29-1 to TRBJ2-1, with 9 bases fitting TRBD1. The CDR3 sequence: CSFGTGNSEQFF. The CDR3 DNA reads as TGCAGCTTCGGGACAGGGAATTCTGAGCAGTTCTTC.